This T cell receptor beta chain was observed in a study of cytomegalovirus exposure and HLA in healthy donors. Germline V gene lookup returns CDR1 SGHNT and CDR2 YYREEE (reference sequence). The V and J ends lost 0 bases and 8 bases respectively, with 14 bases between them. The CDR3 is 15 residues long. This PCR relied on a set of 60 Vbeta primers and 13 Jbeta primers. Profiled with immunoSEQ multiplex PCR; TCRdb holds only in-frame clones, not every one. The top ten clones hold under 2% of a sample with 150,000 to 250,000 clones, 70% to 80% of them seen once. The chain is built from TRBV5-4 and TRBJ1-4; no clear D gene. The TCR was taken from a girl aged 10-17 years in good health and CMV-seropositive. Sequencing was done on a sample of PBMCs. The CDR3 DNA reads TGTGCCAGCAGCTTGGACGAGGCCCTCGGGGAAAAACTGTTTTTT. Translation gives CASSLDEALGEKLFF.